These 24 T cell receptor beta chains were sequenced from one sample in a study of T-cell memory formation after mild COVID-19. TCRdb independently ran MiXCR on the 5' RACE reads; one entry per CDR3 protein. The sample holds 250,000 to 300,000 distinct CDR3 sequences, roughly 17% seen once. Sequencing was performed on PBMCs or a T cell subset sorted from them (not recorded which). These receptors were collected from a man between 18 and 29 years old who had mild COVID-19 (a few samples of this study predate the infection). Cell type and time point are not known.

This clonotype has only a few counts. The chain uses TRBV7-9 and TRBJ1-2; no definite D call. The CDR3 has 14 residues. The ends were cut back, 0 bases at V and 3 bases at J, with 8 bases in the middle. Germline V lookup: CDR1 SEHNR, CDR2 FQNEAQ (reference sequence). In DNA, the CDR3 is TGTGCCAGCAGCTTAGCGGCGTTGGACTATGGCTACACCTTC. Translated, it gives CASSLAALDYGYTF.

Remarks on this clonotype: At one end, the junction sequence differs from germline, possibly due to a read error. The chain couples TRBV12-3 or TRBV12-4 to TRBJ1-5; tentative D call: TRBD1 (5 bases). The CDR3 loop spans 15 amino acids. The CDR3: CASSPGTANNQHQHF. In DNA, the CDR3 is TGTGCCAGCAGCCCGGGGACTGCGAACAATCAGCACCAGCATTTT.

V is TRBV6-1 and J is TRBJ2-7; 7 bases line up with TRBD1. Germline values: CDR1 MNHNS, CDR2 SASEGT. V lost 0 bases and J lost 3; bases outside the gene matches: 8. This CDR3 has 16 residues. The CDR3, as DNA: TGTGCCAGCAGTGAAGCGCGGACAGGTAAAGGCTACGAGCAGTACGTC. It encodes CASSEARTGKGYEQYV.

The CDR3 DNA sequence: TGTGCCACCAGCAGAGATCGGCGGGGCAATGAAAAACTGTTTTTT. Its translation is CATSRDRRGNEKLFF. J is TRBJ1-4 and V is TRBV15, with TRBD1 as a possible D gene (5 bases). The germline V gene encodes CDR1 LNHNV and CDR2 YYDKDF (reference sequence). Trimming took 0 bases from V and 5 from J, leaving 10 bases between them. CDR3 size: 15 residues.

V gene TRBV7-2 combines with J gene TRBJ2-3; 8 positions match TRBD2. CDR1 SGHTA and CDR2 FQGNSA come from the germline V gene. The CDR3 length is 14 residues. The junction had 5 bases not matched to a gene; V was cut back by 5 bases and J by 4 bases. Here the CDR3 reads CASSPWTSSDTQYF. The CDR3 DNA reads as TGTGCCAGCAGCCCGTGGACTAGCTCAGATACGCAGTATTTT.

This clonotype was observed at least ten times. The chain has TRBV28 and TRBJ1-3; D uncertain. Germline V gene sequence: CDR1 MDHEN, CDR2 SYDVKM. V was shortened by 6 bases and J by 4 bases, with 7 bases between the two germline ends. CDR3 length: 12 amino acids. The CDR3 region is CASSFPGNTIYF. CDR3 in DNA: TGTGCCAGCAGCTTTCCAGGAAACACCATATATTTT.

The V and J genes are TRBV3-1 and TRBJ2-3; the match to TRBD1 covers 7 bases. Germline CDR1 and CDR2: LGHDT and YNNKEL (reference sequence). This CDR3 is 16 amino acids long. Unmatched junction bases numbered 8, after V lost 4 bases and J lost 1 base. Here the CDR3 reads CASSLYRDSRTDTQYF. DNA of the CDR3: TGTGCCAGCAGCCTGTACCGGGACAGCCGCACAGATACGCAGTATTTT.

The chain's CDR3 is CAISVGGQDTEAFF. CDR3 nucleotides: TGTGCCATCAGTGTTGGGGGCCAGGATACTGAAGCTTTCTTT. The chain links TRBV10-3 to TRBJ1-1, with D possibly being TRBD1 (6 bases). Germline CDR1 and CDR2: ENHRY and SYGVKD. V shed 4 bases and J shed 5 bases, with 14 bases lying between them. The CDR3 loop spans 14 amino acids.

The chain carries TRBV20-1 and TRBJ2-1; 15 bases agree with TRBD2. The length of the CDR3 is 19 residues. From germline, CDR1 is DFQATT and CDR2 SNEGSKA (reference sequence). V was clipped by 3 bases and J by 1 base; unmatched bases: 10. This CDR3 is CSASIPGLAGGASYNEQFF. CDR3 in DNA: TGCAGTGCTAGCATACCGGGACTAGCGGGGGGAGCATCCTACAATGAGCAGTTCTTC.

The sample holds many counts of this clonotype. This sequence joins TRBV12-3 or TRBV12-4 and TRBJ2-3, with D hard to call. CDR3 length: 13 amino acids. The V end lost 4 bases, the J end lost 2 bases, and 7 bases lay between the germline ends. CDR3 sequence reads: CASSSGHTDTQYF. As DNA, the CDR3 is TGTGCCAGCAGTTCGGGCCACACAGATACGCAGTATTTT.

There are a few counts of this clonotype. The V and J genes are TRBV9 and TRBJ2-2; D remains ambiguous. The CDR3 consists of 14 residues. The ends were cut back, 0 bases at V and 3 bases at J, with 6 bases in the middle. Germline V lookup: CDR1 SGDLS, CDR2 YYNGEE. Written as DNA, the CDR3 is TGTGCCAGCAGCGTAGAATGGCACACCGGGGAGCTGTTTTTT. It yields the protein CASSVEWHTGELFF.

The chain joins TRBV5-8 to TRBJ1-6; 8 bases agree with TRBD1. Per the germline V gene, CDR1 is SGHTS and CDR2 is YDEGEE. With V trimmed by 4 bases and J by 13 bases, 4 bases remained unmatched. CDR3 length equals 12 residues. The CDR3 region is CASSPRDRPLHF. CDR3 nucleotides: TGTGCCAGCAGCCCTAGGGACAGGCCCCTCCACTTT. Variable domain in full (rest from reference TRBV5-8 and TRBJ1-6): EAGVTQSPTHLIKTRGQQATLRCSPISGHTSVYWYQQALGLGLQFLLWYDEGEERNRGNFPPRFSGRQFPNYSSELNVNALELEDSALYLCASSPRDRPLHFGNGTRLTVT.

This chain links TRBV7-9 with TRBJ2-3, with 8 positions matching TRBD1. This CDR3 spans 11 amino acids. The V segment lost 5 bases and the J segment 10 bases; nucleotides outside the gene matches: 2. Germline V gene lookup returns CDR1 SEHNR and CDR2 FQNEAQ (reference sequence). CDR3 bases: TGTGCCAGCAGCCGGGGACAGGCGCAGTATTTT. Translation: CASSRGQAQYF.

The chain carries TRBV6-5 and TRBJ2-3; 7 bases are a match to TRBD1. This CDR3 contains 15 residues. V was pared by 6 bases and J by 6 bases, with 12 bases of the junction left unmatched. Germline V gives CDR1 MNHEY, CDR2 SVGAGI. The chain's CDR3 is CASSNRGRGTDTQYF. The CDR3 region has the DNA TGTGCCAGCAGCAATAGGGGGCGCGGAACGGATACGCAGTATTTT.

This clonotype was detected only a few times. The chain links TRBV5-1 to TRBJ1-1; perhaps TRBD1 as D (5 bases). This CDR3 is 15 amino acids long. The V gene's germline CDR1 is SGHRS and CDR2 YFSETQ. V gave up 1 base and J gave up 1 base, with 11 bases separating them. CDR3 sequence reads: CASSLFATANTEAFF. The CDR3 DNA follows: TGCGCCAGCAGCTTGTTTGCGACAGCGAACACTGAAGCTTTCTTT.

This clonotype was counted a few times. The chain joins TRBV4-1 to TRBJ2-1, with no clear D. Germline V lookup: CDR1 MGHRA, CDR2 YSYEKL. This CDR3 region has 12 residues. Trimming removed 0 bases from V and 6 bases from J, with 3 bases in between. CDR3 region: CASSQDLNEQFF. Written as DNA, the CDR3 is TGCGCCAGCAGCCAAGATCTCAATGAGCAGTTCTTC.

The CDR3, as DNA: TGTGCCACCAGCAGGGACCCGGGACGTTCGGAGACCCAGTACTTC. Protein sequence: CATSRDPGRSETQYF. This chain uses TRBV15 with TRBJ2-5; D possibly matches TRBD1 or TRBD2 (5 bases each). The germline V gene has CDR1 LNHNV and CDR2 YYDKDF (reference sequence). Trimming took 3 bases from V and 5 from J, leaving 16 bases between them. This CDR3 spans 15 amino acids. The full variable domain, its missing parts supplied by reference TRBV15 and TRBJ2-5, is DAMVIQNPRYQVTQFGKPVTLSCSQTLNHNVMYWYQQKSSQAPKLLFHYYDKDFNNEADTPDNFQSRRPNTSFCFLDIRSPGLGDTAMYLCATSRDPGRSETQYFGPGTRLLVL.

The rearrangement joins TRBV28 to TRBJ1-4; possibly TRBD1 for D (6 bases). This CDR3 has 14 amino acids. The germline V gene has CDR1 MDHEN and CDR2 SYDVKM. The V end lost 2 bases, the J end lost 8 bases, and 12 bases lay between the germline ends. CDR3 sequence reads: CASSLGGREEKLFF. The CDR3 DNA follows: TGTGCCAGCAGTTTAGGGGGGCGTGAAGAAAAACTGTTTTTT.

This clonotype was counted ten times or more. V is TRBV7-7 and J is TRBJ2-2, with D uncertain. V lost 1 base and J lost 5, with 8 bases in between. CDR1 is SSHAT and CDR2 is FNYEAQ in the germline V gene (reference sequence). The CDR3 sequence is 14 residues long. DNA for the CDR3: TGTGCCAGCAGCTTAGGGTCGTGGACCGGGGAGCTGTTTTTT. It codes for CASSLGSWTGELFF.

This clonotype was observed a handful of times. The chain recombines TRBV2 with TRBJ2-2, with D possibly called TRBD1 or TRBD2 (5 bases each). Trimming stripped 6 bases from V and 7 bases from J, with 12 bases between. CDR3 size: 13 residues. In germline, CDR1 is SNHLY, CDR2 FYNNEI. Written as DNA, the CDR3 is TGTGCCAGCAGGTTCCAGGGAGACGGGGAGCTGTTTTTT. Its translation is CASRFQGDGELFF. The complete variable domain, with remaining parts taken from reference TRBV2 and TRBJ2-2, reads EPEVTQTPSHQVTQMGQEVILRCVPISNHLYFYWYRQILGQKVEFLVSFYNNEISEKSEIFDDQFSVERPDGSNFTLKIRSTKLEDSAMYFCASRFQGDGELFFGEGSRLTVL.

The V call is TRBV4-2, the J call TRBJ2-3; 8 positions match TRBD1. The CDR3 extends over 16 amino acids. The trim removed 2 bases at V and 2 bases at J, leaving 6 bases unmatched. CDR1 and CDR2 (germline): LGHNA, YNFKEQ. This chain's CDR3 is CASSQTTGAYTDTQYF. In DNA form, the CDR3 reads TGTGCCAGCAGCCAAACGACAGGGGCTTACACAGATACGCAGTATTTT.

This clonotype has more than one count but fewer than ten. The chain couples TRBV7-2 to TRBJ1-1; D remains ambiguous. Deletions cut 0 bases from V and 1 base from J, with 12 bases between. CDR3 length: 16 residues. The germline CDR1 and CDR2 sequences are SGHTA and FQGNSA. CDR3 sequence: CASSLATVYPNTEAFF. The CDR3 DNA is TGTGCCAGCAGCTTAGCGACGGTGTACCCGAACACTGAAGCTTTCTTT.

This clonotype was counted a few times. The rearrangement joins TRBV7-9 to TRBJ2-1; no clear D. Trimming cost V 7 bases and J 4 bases, with 8 bases left between them. The germline V gene has CDR1 SEHNR and CDR2 FQNEAQ (reference sequence). This CDR3 region has 12 residues. This CDR3 is CASTDGYNEQFF. The DNA of the CDR3 is TGTGCCAGCACGGACGGGTACAATGAGCAGTTCTTC.

In its sample, this clonotype was seen a few times. V and J are TRBV27 and TRBJ2-5; 7 positions match TRBD1. This CDR3 comprises 15 residues. Per germline, CDR1 MNHEY and CDR2 SMNVEV (reference sequence). V gave up 5 bases and J gave up 4 bases; unmatched junction bases: 10. CDR3 residues: CASSLGDRRAETQYF. CDR3 bases: TGTGCCAGCAGTCTGGGGGACAGACGGGCAGAGACCCAGTACTTC.